This record looks at one T cell receptor (beta chain) sequence and its context. Its antigen remains unknown. In germline, CDR1 is SGHTS, CDR2 YDEGEE. Trimming at V came to 0 bases and at J to 0 bases, leaving 2 bases not matched to a gene. The CDR3 covers 15 residues. The data were taken from a study of T cell responses to AZD1222 COVID-19 vaccine. Across the whole study: Pooling of second doses given at about 4 or about 12 weeks was done.

Findings and limits, study-wide: White British ancestry dominated among donors, who included more females, and clonal diversity was possibly underestimated. All repertoire sampling was performed exclusively after the peak T cell response. It was only 6 or 7 AZD1222 recipients who were seropositive at baseline.

The table came from immunoSEQ multiplex PCR; TCRdb's copy has only in-frame clones and leaves some out. Of tens of thousands of clones listed, about nine tenths were seen once; the top ten hold under 4%. Here the sequenced sample was peripheral blood, taken on day 0 of AZD1222 vaccination. The rearrangement joins TRBV5-8 to TRBJ1-1, with 7 bases aligning to TRBD1. The TCR was taken from an adult in good health. The CDR3 spells CASSLVGTVNTEAFF. CDR3 nucleotide sequence: TGTGCCAGCAGCTTGGTTGGGACAGTGAACACTGAAGCTTTCTTT.